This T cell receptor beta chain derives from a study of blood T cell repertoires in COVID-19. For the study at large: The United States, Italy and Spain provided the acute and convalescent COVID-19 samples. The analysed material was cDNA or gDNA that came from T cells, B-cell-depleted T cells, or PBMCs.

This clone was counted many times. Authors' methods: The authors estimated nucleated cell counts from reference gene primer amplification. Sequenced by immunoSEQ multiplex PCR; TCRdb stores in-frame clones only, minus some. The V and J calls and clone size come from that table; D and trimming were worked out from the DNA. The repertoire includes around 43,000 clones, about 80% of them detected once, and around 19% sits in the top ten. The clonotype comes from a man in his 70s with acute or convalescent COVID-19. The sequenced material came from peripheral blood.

The CDR3 spells CASTGGRETQYF. The CDR3 DNA sequence: TGTGCCAGCACGGGGGGCAGGGAGACCCAGTACTTC. The chain employs TRBV28 and TRBJ2-5; a weak D match, TRBD2 (7 bases). V was clipped by 7 bases and J by 5 bases, with 11 bases between them. The CDR3 runs 12 residues. Per germline, CDR1 MDHEN and CDR2 SYDVKM.